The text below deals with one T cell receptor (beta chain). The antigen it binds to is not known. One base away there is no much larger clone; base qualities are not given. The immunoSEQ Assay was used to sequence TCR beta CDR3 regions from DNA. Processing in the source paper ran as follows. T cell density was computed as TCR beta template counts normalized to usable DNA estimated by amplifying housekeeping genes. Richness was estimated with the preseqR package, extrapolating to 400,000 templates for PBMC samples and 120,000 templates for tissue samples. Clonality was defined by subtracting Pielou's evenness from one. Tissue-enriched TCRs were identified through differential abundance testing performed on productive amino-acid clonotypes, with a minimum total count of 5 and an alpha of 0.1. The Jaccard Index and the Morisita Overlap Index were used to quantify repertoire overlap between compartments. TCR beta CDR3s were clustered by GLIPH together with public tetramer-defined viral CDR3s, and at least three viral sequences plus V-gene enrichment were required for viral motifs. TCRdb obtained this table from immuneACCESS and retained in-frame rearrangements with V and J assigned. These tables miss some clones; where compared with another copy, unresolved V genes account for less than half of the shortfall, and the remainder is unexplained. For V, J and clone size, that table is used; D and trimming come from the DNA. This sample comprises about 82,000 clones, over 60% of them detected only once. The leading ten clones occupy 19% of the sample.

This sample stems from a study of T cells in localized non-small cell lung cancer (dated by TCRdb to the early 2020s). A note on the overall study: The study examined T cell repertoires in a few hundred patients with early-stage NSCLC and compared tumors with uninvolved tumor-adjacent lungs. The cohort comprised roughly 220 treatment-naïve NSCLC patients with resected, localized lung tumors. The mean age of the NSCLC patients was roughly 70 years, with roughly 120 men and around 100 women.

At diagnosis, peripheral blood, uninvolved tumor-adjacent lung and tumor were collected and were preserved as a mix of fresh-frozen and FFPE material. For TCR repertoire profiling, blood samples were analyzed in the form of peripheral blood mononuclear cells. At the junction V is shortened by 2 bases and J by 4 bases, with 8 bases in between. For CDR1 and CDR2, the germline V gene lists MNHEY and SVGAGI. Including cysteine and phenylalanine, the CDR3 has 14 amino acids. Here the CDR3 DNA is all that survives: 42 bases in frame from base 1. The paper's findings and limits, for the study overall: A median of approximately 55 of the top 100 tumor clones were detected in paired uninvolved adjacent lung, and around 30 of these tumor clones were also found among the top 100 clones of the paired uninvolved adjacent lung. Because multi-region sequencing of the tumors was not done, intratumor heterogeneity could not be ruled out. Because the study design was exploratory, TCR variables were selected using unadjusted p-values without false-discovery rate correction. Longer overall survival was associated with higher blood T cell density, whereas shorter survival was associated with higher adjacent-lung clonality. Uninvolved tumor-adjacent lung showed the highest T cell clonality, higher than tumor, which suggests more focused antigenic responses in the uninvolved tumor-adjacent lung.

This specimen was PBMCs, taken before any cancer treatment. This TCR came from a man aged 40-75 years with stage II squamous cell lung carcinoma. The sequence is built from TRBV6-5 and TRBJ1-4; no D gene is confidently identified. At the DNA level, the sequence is TGTGCCAGCAGTTACAACCGGTTTAATGAAAAACTGTTTTTT. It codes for CASSYNRFNEKLFF.